This paragraph reports one TCR beta chain. The target of this receptor is not known. Qualities for individual bases were not recorded, and no much larger clone is one base off. Every patient had bone marrow sampled at the time of active disease. Ficoll-Hypaque density gradient centrifugation was used to isolate the bone marrow mononuclear cells. Myeloma plasma cells were removed and CD138-negative cells were collected by negative selection after labeling with CD138 magnetic microbeads on a MACS separator. Purity of the isolated cells was checked by flow cytometry on an Attune NxT using CD138 antibodies. Total RNA was extracted with TRIzol reagent and quantified with a NanoDrop spectrophotometer. For each patient, paired RNA-seq and IR-seq were run on the CD138-negative bone marrow sample from that patient. The Immunoverse kit was used to build TCR libraries from around 420 ng RNA, with molecular barcoded adaptors covering alpha/delta and beta/gamma chains. TCR library preparation was performed with the same RNA that was used for transcriptome sequencing. Sequencing of the TCR libraries was done on an Illumina HiSeq 4000 with 2 x 150 cycles. Regarding the original processing steps: TCR reads were aligned to human V, D, J and C references and assembled into CDR3 clonotypes with MiXCR, including quality filtering and error correction. Clonotype counts and gene usage diversity were analyzed with the tcR package in R. Raw mapping reads were checked after the RNA-seq reads had been mapped by STAR aligner version 2.5.3a onto the human GRCh37 genome. To test how sequencing depth affects detected clonotypes, IR-seq fastq files were randomly downsampled with Seqtk 1.3. TCRdb ran its own pipeline on the public reads, namely fastp trimming at Q25 and MiXCR clone calling, and kept in-frame beta chains. Rows matching on CDR3 protein sequence are summarized as one entry with the most common DNA and genes. For this entry, the V and J calls and clone size follow TCRdb and not the study's own pipeline. The sample profile shows roughly 56,000 distinct CDR3 sequences; under 20% of them were found once. The ten largest clones represent over 12% of the sample.

V drops 5 bases and J drops 17 bases, leaving 28 bases in between. Sequences SQVTM (CDR1) and ANQGSEA (CDR2) are obtained from the germline V gene. The CDR3 numbers 15 residues from cysteine through phenylalanine. The sequence is cut down to CDR3 DNA, 45 bases in frame from base 1. This sample stems from a study of read filtering for tumor transcriptome and immune sequencing (dated by TCRdb to 2019 to 2021). Broadly, across the study: The cohort consisted of over 16 male and around 15 female patients, with a mean age of about 66 years and an age range of roughly 45 to 85. Under revised international staging, roughly 8 patients fell into R-ISS I, 15 or so into R-ISS II and roughly 7 into R-ISS III. After DNase treatment, whole-transcriptome libraries were prepared with the TruSeq RNA Access Library Prep Kit. Per sample, about 4.05 to 10.27 million TCR-region mapped reads were obtained with IR-seq, compared with only roughly 80 to 1273 with RNA-seq. The study compared TCR repertoires from targeted immune repertoire sequencing and bulk whole-transcriptome sequencing run on the same bone marrow samples. One main goal was a read-filtering strategy for immune repertoire data, in particular deciding whether clonotypes backed by only one read should be removed.

Broad study findings and their caveats: The sorted CD138-negative fraction was a mixed bone marrow immune population, not purified T cells. Removing single-read clonotypes increased the correlation between IR-seq and RNA-seq shared clonotype proportions. Single-read clonotypes made up about 81.9% of clonotypes but about 3.2% of total reads in IR-seq, and 70% to 75% of clonotypes and 40% to 45% of reads in RNA-seq. IR-seq captured clonotypes at much higher depth and more reliably than RNA-seq, and smaller IR-seq throughput sufficed to identify most shared clonotypes.

The sample was a population of CD138-negative cells sorted from bone marrow. What this sample's cell subset or site label stands for: bone marrow mononuclear cells depleted of CD138+ plasma/myeloma cells by negative magnetic selection. In this chain, TRBV29-1 is recombined with TRBJ2-6; the D segment is perhaps TRBD1 or TRBD2, each sharing 6 matched bases. The receptor comes from a donor aged 40 or older with multiple myeloma. CDR3 loop: CSVPGATSGANALTF. The DNA reads TGCAGCGTTCCGGGGGCGACGTCTGGGGCCAACGCCTTGACTTTC.